Shown below are 21 T cell receptor beta chains from a single sample sequenced in a study of memory CD4+ T cells and cytomegalovirus serostatus. The sort gate was single viable CD3+CD4+CD8-CD45RO+ cells for memory CD4+ T cells. Using immunoSEQ multiplex PCR, the repertoire was profiled, and TCRdb retains in-frame clones only, with some absent. Here the sample spans under 50,000 clones, just under 80% being singletons. Sequencing used memory CD4+ T cells from blood. The receptors come from an adult in good health and CMV-seronegative.

This clone was detected only once. The chain uses TRBV7-3 and TRBJ2-2, with 8 bases identical to TRBD1. Germline loops: CDR1 SGHTA, CDR2 FQGTGA. Unmatched junction bases numbered 8, after V lost 5 bases and J lost 6 bases. This CDR3 spans 15 amino acids. CDR3 sequence reads: CASSLLQGEAGELFF. The CDR3 nucleotides are TGTGCCAGCAGCCTGTTACAGGGGGAGGCCGGGGAGCTGTTTTTT.

V is TRBV6-5 and J is TRBJ2-7; TRBD2 might be the D (6 bases). CDR1 MNHEY and CDR2 SVGAGI come from the germline V gene. This CDR3 comprises 13 residues. V gave up 5 bases and J gave up 7 bases, with 15 bases separating them. In DNA, the CDR3 is TGTGCCAGCAGTCGGGGACTGGGGCTGGAGCAGTACTTC. Encoded protein: CASSRGLGLEQYF.

The chain uses TRBV19 and TRBJ1-5, with D possibly matching TRBD1 (6 bases). Germline V gene data show CDR1 as LNHDA and CDR2 as SQIVND (reference sequence). Trimming took off 7 bases at V and 3 bases at J, with 13 bases between the two ends. The CDR3 loop spans 14 amino acids. The CDR3: CASKTWDNNQPQHF. The DNA of the CDR3 is TGTGCCAGTAAGACTTGGGACAACAATCAGCCCCAGCATTTT.

The chain uses TRBV11-1 and TRBJ2-7, with 8 bases fitting TRBD2. Trimming at V came to 8 bases and at J to 0 bases, leaving 6 bases not matched to a gene. Germline CDR1 reads SGHAT; CDR2 reads FQDESV (reference sequence). The CDR3 is 14 residues long. The CDR3 region has the DNA TGTGCCAGCGGACGGGGGGGGTACTCCTACGAGCAGTACTTC. It encodes CASGRGGYSYEQYF.

The chain uses TRBV28 and TRBJ2-7; D is unclear. V was trimmed by 5 bases and J by 3 bases, leaving 8 bases between them. Germline values: CDR1 MDHEN, CDR2 SYDVKM. The CDR3 covers 12 residues. The CDR3 DNA reads as TGTGCCAGCAGTAAGGGCTACTACGAGCAGTACTTC. Translating gives CASSKGYYEQYF.

In its sample, this clone was seen once. V usage is TRBV7-3 and J usage is TRBJ2-2; unclear D gene. Germline-derived CDR1 and CDR2 are SGHTA and FQGTGA. Trimming took off 5 bases at V and 4 bases at J, with 5 bases between the two ends. This CDR3 region has 12 residues. CDR3 residues: CASSQSTGELFF. The DNA for the CDR3 is TGTGCCAGCAGCCAATCCACCGGGGAGCTGTTTTTT.

The V gene is TRBV6-5, the J gene TRBJ1-1; tentative D call: TRBD1 (5 bases). CDR3 length equals 12 residues. V lost 8 bases to trimming and J lost 0 bases, with 7 bases between them. Germline V lookup: CDR1 MNHEY, CDR2 SVGAGI. The DNA of the CDR3 is TGTGCCAGCCGACAGATGAACACTGAAGCTTTCTTT. The encoded protein is CASRQMNTEAFF.

V usage is TRBV11-3 and J usage is TRBJ2-6, with a possible D match to TRBD1 (6 bases). CDR3 length: 16 amino acids. CDR1 is SGHNT, CDR2 YENEEA, per germline. V gave up 5 bases and J gave up 0 bases, with 11 bases separating them. CDR3 DNA sequence: TGTGCCAGCAGCACGGGACAAAGCTCTGGGGCCAACGTCCTGACTTTC. It is translated as CASSTGQSSGANVLTF.

The chain is built from TRBV5-1 and TRBJ2-1, with unresolved D. The germline V gene encodes CDR1 SGHRS and CDR2 YFSETQ. The CDR3 loop spans 15 amino acids. The ends were cut back, 0 bases at V and 4 bases at J, with 11 bases in the middle. CDR3 DNA sequence: TGCGCCAGCAGCTTGGACCCCCTTGAGTACAATGAGCAGTTCTTC. Amino acids: CASSLDPLEYNEQFF.

The genes are TRBV5-1 and TRBJ1-2; unclear D gene. The length of the CDR3 is 16 residues. Per the germline V gene, CDR1 is SGHRS and CDR2 is YFSETQ. Trimming took 0 bases from V and 1 from J, leaving 13 bases between them. CDR3 coding DNA: TGCGCCAGCAGCTTGGACCTGATTGGCATTAACTATGGCTACACCTTC. It codes for CASSLDLIGINYGYTF.

This chain joins TRBV2 and TRBJ2-5; D gene ambiguous. V dropped 2 bases and J dropped 1 base, with 11 bases sitting between them. The length of the CDR3 is 15 residues. Germline lookup yields CDR1 SNHLY and CDR2 FYNNEI. As DNA, the CDR3 is TGTGCCAGCAGTGAAAGAAGAGGTAGCCAAGAGACCCAGTACTTC. The encoded protein is CASSERRGSQETQYF.

This chain connects TRBV19 to TRBJ2-2; D assignment may be TRBD1 or TRBD2 (6 bases each). Between the trimmed V and J ends, which lost 10 bases and 1 base, there was a span of 16 bases. CDR3 length: 15 amino acids. The germline CDR1 and CDR2 sequences are LNHDA and SQIVND (reference sequence). The CDR3 nucleotides are TGTGCCACGACATGGGGGGCCGGGAACACCGGGGAGCTGTTTTTT. The encoded protein is CATTWGAGNTGELFF.

This chain links TRBV28 with TRBJ2-1, with 8 bases lining up with TRBD2. With V trimmed by 3 bases and J by 0 bases, 10 bases remained unmatched. In germline, CDR1 is MDHEN, CDR2 SYDVKM. This CDR3 spans 18 amino acids. This CDR3 reads CASSLVASGFSSYNEQFF. The DNA of the CDR3 is TGTGCCAGCAGTTTGGTGGCTAGCGGGTTCAGCTCCTACAATGAGCAGTTCTTC.

CDR3 in DNA: TGTGCCAGCAGCCCGGTCAAGGGACAGACCTCTGGGGCCAACGTCCTGACTTTC. Residues: CASSPVKGQTSGANVLTF. The chain employs TRBV11-2 and TRBJ2-6, with TRBD1 identical over 7 bases. CDR1 is SGHAT and CDR2 is FQNNGV in the germline V gene. J lost 0 bases, V lost 5 bases, and 10 bases had no gene match. There are 18 residues in the CDR3.

The chain is built from TRBV6-6 and TRBJ1-6; TRBD1 aligns across 8 bases. Per germline, CDR1 MNHNY and CDR2 SVGAGI (reference sequence). The CDR3 is 12 residues long. V shed 7 bases and J 16 bases; nucleotides not matched to a gene: 9. Here the CDR3 reads CASTLRQGQLHF. Written as DNA, the CDR3 is TGTGCCAGCACCCTCAGACAGGGGCAACTCCACTTT.

This sequence joins TRBV30 and TRBJ2-1; D is unresolved. Looked up from germline, CDR1 is GTSNPN and CDR2 is SVGIG (reference sequence). CDR3 length: 11 residues. Trimming cost V 3 bases and J 8 bases, with 8 bases left between them. The DNA of the CDR3 is TGTGCCTGGAGCGCGGTTGATGAGCAGTTCTTC. Encoded protein: CAWSAVDEQFF. Using reference TRBV30 and TRBJ2-1 for the parts outside the CDR3, the full variable domain is SQTIHQWPATLVQPVGSPLSLECTVEGTSNPNLYWYRQAAGRGLQLLFYSVGIGQISSEVPQNLSASRPQDRQFILSSKKLLLSDSGFYLCAWSAVDEQFFGPGTRLTVL.

CDR3 loop: CSVEMSGNTIYF. The DNA for the CDR3 is TGCAGCGTTGAAATGTCCGGAAACACCATATATTTT. The chain combines TRBV29-1 with TRBJ1-3, with no clear D. V was cut by 2 bases and J by 4 bases, with 6 bases left in between. Germline-derived CDR1 and CDR2 are SQVTM and ANQGSEA. This CDR3 has 12 residues.

The CDR3: CASSLGQAYEKLFF. CDR3 bases: TGTGCCAGCAGCTTGGGACAGGCTTATGAAAAACTGTTTTTT. V usage is TRBV7-2 and J usage is TRBJ1-4; 8 bases match TRBD1. The CDR3 is 14 amino acids. V shed 3 bases, J shed 6 bases, and the junction held 3 bases outside the gene matches. Germline CDR1 is SGHTA and CDR2 is FQGNSA.

This clone occurred once. The V call is TRBV5-1, the J call TRBJ1-2; 8 bases map to TRBD1. The CDR3 runs 15 residues. V gave up 2 bases and J gave up 0 bases; unmatched junction bases: 3. The germline gives CDR1 SGHRS, CDR2 YFSETQ. The CDR3 sequence: CASSLGQGANYGYTF. CDR3 DNA sequence: TGCGCCAGCAGCTTAGGACAGGGAGCTAACTATGGCTACACCTTC.

This sequence joins TRBV4-3 and TRBJ1-6; no firm D call. This CDR3 comprises 12 residues. Trimming stripped 0 bases from V and 13 bases from J, with 7 bases between. Germline CDR1 LGHNA, CDR2 YSLEER. The CDR3 protein is CASSQDGSPLHF. Here the CDR3 DNA reads TGCGCCAGCAGCCAAGACGGGTCTCCCCTCCACTTT.

The chain is built from TRBV28 and TRBJ1-5; no definite D call. Trimming cost V 7 bases and J 4 bases, with 8 bases left between them. This CDR3 comprises 12 residues. Germline V gene data show CDR1 as MDHEN and CDR2 as SYDVKM. The DNA for the CDR3 is TGTGCCAGCAAGGAGAAGAATCAGCCCCAGCATTTT. It encodes CASKEKNQPQHF.